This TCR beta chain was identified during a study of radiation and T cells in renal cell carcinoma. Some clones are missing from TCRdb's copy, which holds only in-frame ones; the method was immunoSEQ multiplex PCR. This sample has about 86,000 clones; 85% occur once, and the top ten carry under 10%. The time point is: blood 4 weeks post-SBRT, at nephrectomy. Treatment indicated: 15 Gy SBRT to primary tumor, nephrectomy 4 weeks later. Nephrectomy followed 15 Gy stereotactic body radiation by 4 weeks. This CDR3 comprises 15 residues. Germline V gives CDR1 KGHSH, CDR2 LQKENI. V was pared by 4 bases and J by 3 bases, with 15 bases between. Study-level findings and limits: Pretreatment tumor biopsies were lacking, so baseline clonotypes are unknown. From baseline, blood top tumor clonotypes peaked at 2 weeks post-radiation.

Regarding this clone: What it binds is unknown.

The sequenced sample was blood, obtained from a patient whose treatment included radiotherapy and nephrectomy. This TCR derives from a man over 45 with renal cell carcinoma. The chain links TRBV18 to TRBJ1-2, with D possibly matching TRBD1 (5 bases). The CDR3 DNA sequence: TGTGCCAGCTCACAAAACCCCAGGGACTACTATGGCTACACCTTC. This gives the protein CASSQNPRDYYGYTF.